The 4 T cell receptor beta chains listed next were all sequenced from one sample in a study of blood T cell repertoires in COVID-19. Only in-frame clones appear in the TCRdb table, and some are missing; sequencing was by immunoSEQ multiplex PCR. The sample consists of approximately 53,000 clones, approximately 86% of them appearing once. The specimen sequenced was peripheral blood. The receptor set was obtained from an elderly woman with COVID-19, enrolled during active disease.

The chain carries TRBV5-1 and TRBJ2-7; 7 nucleotides align to TRBD1. This CDR3 spans 14 amino acids. Germline lookup yields CDR1 SGHRS and CDR2 YFSETQ. V lost 5 bases to trimming and J lost 1 base; unmatched junction nucleotides: 6. CDR3 coding DNA: TGCGCCAGCAGATCCGGGACAGAGTCCTACGAGCAGTACTTC. Its protein is CASRSGTESYEQYF.

The CDR3 DNA reads as TGTGCCAGCAGTGCCGGGACAGGGTACCCCTATGGCTACACCTTC. It codes for CASSAGTGYPYGYTF. The chain joins TRBV7-9 to TRBJ1-2; 9 bases agree with TRBD1. The V gene end was trimmed by 6 bases and the J gene end by 4 bases; junction bases not matched to a gene: 9. Germline V CDR1 and CDR2: SEHNR, FQNEAQ (reference sequence). The CDR3 consists of 15 residues.

This clone came up once. The rearrangement joins TRBV6-1 to TRBJ1-1, with a possible D match to TRBD1 (6 bases). V dropped 1 base and J dropped 8 bases, with 14 bases sitting between them. The CDR3 has 14 residues. CDR1 and CDR2 from the germline V gene are MNHNS and SASEGT. CDR3 sequence (DNA): TGTGCCAGCAGTGAAGAGATGTCCGGGACAGAAGCTTTCTTT. Protein product: CASSEEMSGTEAFF.

This chain uses TRBV3-1 (or the pseudogene TRBV3-2) with TRBJ1-5; 8 nucleotides align to TRBD1. V trimming: 4 bases; J trimming: 2 bases; junction bases outside the gene matches: 1. The germline CDR1 and CDR2 sequences are LGHDT and YNNKEL (reference sequence). This CDR3 contains 14 residues. This CDR3 reads CASSPTGGNQPQHF. The CDR3 nucleotides are TGTGCCAGCAGCCCGACAGGGGGCAATCAGCCCCAGCATTTT.